This T cell receptor beta chain comes out of a study of CD8+ T cells in alopecia areata. General study points: Alopecia totalis/universalis scalp especially showed more expanded CD8+ clones than normal scalp. A single nonresponder leaves the baseline CD8+ expansion link to response uncertain.

About this clone itself: Its cognate antigen is unknown.

The V end lost 2 bases, the J end lost 13 bases, and 14 bases lay between the germline ends. Germline CDR1 reads SQVTM; CDR2 reads ANQGSEA. The CDR3 is 12 residues long. Treatment meaning: oral pan-JAK inhibitor, 5-10 mg twice daily. Reverse transcription of extracted RNA yielded cDNA, which provided the sequencing template. Repertoires were generated with immunoSEQ multiplex PCR, while TCRdb's copy carries only in-frame clones and drops some. This sample has a few hundred thousand clones; less than 75% occur once, and the top ten carry 1.6%. This sequence joins TRBV29-1 and TRBJ1-4; maybe TRBD1 (5 bases). Sequenced material: CD4+ T cells sorted from blood, taken at week 4, from a patient treated with tofacitinib. The source of this sequence is a human donor with alopecia areata. The CDR3 protein is CSVEPPWGGLFF. CDR3 nucleotides: TGCAGCGTTGAACCCCCCTGGGGGGGACTGTTTTTT.